The clone carrying this T cell receptor (beta chain) has more than one count but fewer than ten. The antigen remains unidentified. This CDR3 has 18 residues. Between the trimmed V and J ends, which lost 5 bases and 1 base, there was a span of 22 bases. Germline loops: CDR1 SGHTA, CDR2 FQGNSA. TCRdb recomputed calls from the reads with MiXCR, one row per CDR3 protein. The sample lists about 52,000 distinct CDR3 sequences, around a fifth occurring once. The data originate from a study of T cell repertoires in cytomegalovirus infection. For the study at large: In public TCR beta signatures, there were indications of both CMV infection and matching HLA type. The study, taken as a whole, reports: Clonotype analysis showed dominance of the ex vivo response by HLA-C-restricted CMV-specific TCR beta clonotypes.

The chain employs TRBV7-2 and TRBJ2-3, with D possibly being TRBD1 (5 bases). This clonotype was obtained from a human donor in good health (CMV status not recorded). Some clones in this sample may be carry-over from other donors' samples. The sequencing here drew on CD8+ T cells from cultured PBMCs, taken from culture after CMV antigen stimulation. CDR3: CASSPFPRAPAGTDTQYF. For the CDR3, the DNA is TGTGCCAGCAGCCCATTCCCCAGGGCCCCGGCTGGCACAGATACGCAGTATTTT.